This TCR beta chain was recorded in a study of PD-1 blockade in classical Hodgkin lymphoma. Study background: Treatment was intravenous nivolumab, 3 mg/kg every 2 weeks, until progression. Study-level findings and limits: TCR diversity at baseline was reported to be reduced in newly diagnosed patients relative to healthy donors. Repertoire differences lack defined causes, possibly disease activity or prior therapy.

Profiled with immunoSEQ multiplex PCR; TCRdb holds only in-frame clones, not every one. The sample consists of about 12,000 clones, approximately 80% of them appearing once. On this clone itself: Its antigen is unknown.

Brentuximab vedotin exposure varied among the patients, all of whom had relapsed after autologous stem cell transplantation. It was by magnetic negative selection that CD4+ T cells were purified from thawed PBMCs. Looked up from germline, CDR1 is SGHNT and CDR2 is YYREEE (reference sequence). The CDR3 is 16 residues long. Trimming removed 1 base from V and 6 bases from J, with 17 bases in between. The specimen was CD4+ T cells from blood, collected at baseline. The rearrangement uses TRBV5-4 and TRBJ2-1; D is unresolved. The clonotype comes from a human donor with classical Hodgkin lymphoma. The CDR3 sequence is CASSLLGPSHFNEQFF. In nucleotides, the CDR3 is TGTGCCAGCAGCTTGCTTGGGCCAAGCCACTTCAATGAGCAGTTCTTC.